A single sample gave rise to the 17 T cell receptor beta chains below, sequenced in a study of blood T cell repertoires in COVID-19. Clones were sequenced by immunoSEQ multiplex PCR, and TCRdb holds only the in-frame ones, with some missing. The sample includes hundreds of thousands of clones, about 93% seen only once; the top ten take 1.9%. Sequences were obtained from PBMCs or T cells enriched from blood (not recorded which). These receptors were taken from a woman younger than 35 who had recovered from COVID-19.

DNA for the CDR3: TGTGCCAGCAGCCTCGGGTCAACCTCCTATAATTCACCCCTCCACTTT. Translating gives CASSLGSTSYNSPLHF. V is TRBV13 and J is TRBJ1-6; no clear D. Per the germline V gene, CDR1 is PRHDT and CDR2 is FYEKMQ (reference sequence). There are 16 residues in the CDR3. V shed 5 bases and J shed 0 bases, with 11 bases lying between them.

The chain couples TRBV12-3 or TRBV12-4 to TRBJ1-6; D possibly corresponds to TRBD1 (5 bases). V was trimmed by 7 bases and J by 14 bases, leaving 15 bases between them. The CDR3 consists of 12 residues. The CDR3 nucleotides are TGTGCCAGCAAGATGGGGCCGGCTACCCTCCACTTT. Its translation is CASKMGPATLHF.

The chain is built from TRBV5-1 and TRBJ2-7; weak D call: TRBD2 (5 bases). V lost 0 bases and J 2 bases, leaving 12 bases between the germline ends. The germline V gene encodes CDR1 SGHRS and CDR2 YFSETQ. This CDR3 is built from 15 residues. CDR3 loop: CASSLAEGHPYEQYF. DNA for the CDR3: TGCGCCAGCAGCTTGGCCGAGGGTCACCCCTACGAGCAGTACTTC.

The chain links TRBV11-3 to TRBJ1-1; D possibly corresponds to TRBD1 (6 bases). Germline lookup yields CDR1 SGHNT and CDR2 YENEEA. Deletions cut 5 bases from V and 1 base from J, with 14 bases between. The CDR3 spans 15 residues. This CDR3 is CASSLLGGGNTEAFF. As DNA, the CDR3 is TGTGCCAGCAGCCTACTGGGAGGGGGGAACACTGAAGCTTTCTTT. The full variable domain, rest sourced from reference TRBV11-3 and TRBJ1-1, is EAGVVQSPRYKIIEKKQPVAFWCNPISGHNTLYWYLQNLGQGPELLIRYENEEAVDDSQLPKDRFSAERLKGVDSTLKIQPAELGDSAVYLCASSLLGGGNTEAFFGQGTRLTVV.

The V gene is TRBV27, the J gene TRBJ2-1; 11 bases align to TRBD2. With 8 bases clipped from V and 5 bases from J, the junction kept 17 bases outside the gene matches. In germline, CDR1 is MNHEY, CDR2 SMNVEV (reference sequence). The CDR3 is 18 amino acids. For the CDR3, the DNA is TGTGCCAGCGGGCCTTATAGCGGGAGGGCCGGAAACGACAATGAGCAGTTCTTC. This codes for CASGPYSGRAGNDNEQFF.

The rearrangement uses TRBV18 and TRBJ1-3; D ambiguous. This CDR3 has 16 residues. In germline, CDR1 is KGHSH, CDR2 LQKENI. The V gene lost 4 bases and the J gene lost 4 bases, with 17 bases spanning the gap. CDR3 loop: CASSLQVVGSGNTIYF. The CDR3 DNA sequence: TGTGCCAGCTCACTCCAAGTCGTGGGGAGCGGAAACACCATATATTTT.

The chain links TRBV10-1 to TRBJ2-2, with TRBD1 identical over 10 bases. V lost 5 bases to trimming and J lost 0 bases; unmatched junction nucleotides: 3. Germline-derived CDR1 and CDR2 are WNHNN and SYGVQD (reference sequence). The CDR3 extends over 16 amino acids. CDR3 sequence reads: CASSPGQGANTGELFF. The DNA for the CDR3 is TGCGCCAGCAGTCCCGGACAGGGGGCGAACACCGGGGAGCTGTTTTTT.

DNA of the CDR3: TGTGCCAGTAGCCTCATCCGGGACAGGGGTGGCTACACCTTC. Amino acids: CASSLIRDRGGYTF. The chain uses TRBV19 and TRBJ1-2; 10 nucleotides agree with TRBD1. Unmatched junction bases numbered 8, after V lost 6 bases and J lost 7 bases. This CDR3 contains 14 residues. The germline gives CDR1 LNHDA, CDR2 SQIVND (reference sequence).

This clone appeared a single time. This chain joins TRBV28 and TRBJ2-3, with 9 bases aligning to TRBD2. CDR3 length: 16 amino acids. V lost 5 bases to trimming and J lost 3 bases; unmatched junction nucleotides: 9. Germline CDR1 reads MDHEN; CDR2 reads SYDVKM. CDR3 loop: CASSPHSGRRTDTQYF. As DNA, the CDR3 is TGTGCCAGCAGTCCTCATAGCGGGAGAAGGACAGATACGCAGTATTTT.

The J gene is TRBJ2-7, the V gene TRBV6-5; 7 nucleotides line up with TRBD1. The CDR3 extends over 15 amino acids. Germline values: CDR1 MNHEY, CDR2 SVGAGI. The V and J ends lost 6 bases and 3 bases, in that order; junction bases with no gene match: 11. The CDR3 loop reads CASRAPRDRSYEQYF. As DNA, the CDR3 is TGTGCCAGCAGGGCACCCCGGGACAGAAGCTACGAGCAGTACTTC.

This chain connects TRBV6-5 to TRBJ2-7; D perhaps matches TRBD1 (5 bases). This CDR3 comprises 13 residues. The germline V gene has CDR1 MNHEY and CDR2 SVGAGI. The V gene lost 5 bases and the J gene lost 2 bases, with 10 bases spanning the gap. CDR3 sequence (DNA): TGTGCCAGCAGTCCGACAGTTCCCTACGAGCAGTACTTC. This translates into CASSPTVPYEQYF.

This clone was counted at least ten times. This chain connects TRBV29-1 to TRBJ1-2, with D perhaps TRBD1 (6 bases). This CDR3 comprises 13 residues. Germline CDR1 reads SQVTM; CDR2 reads ANQGSEA. Trimming removed 3 bases at V and 6 bases at J, with 14 bases between. CDR3 sequence reads: CSVDNRTVNGYTF. DNA of the CDR3: TGCAGCGTTGATAATCGGACAGTTAATGGCTACACCTTC.

The V and J genes are TRBV28 and TRBJ1-6; TRBD1 matches at 9 bases. After removal of 5 bases from V and 5 bases from J, the junction contained 19 bases not matched to a gene. The CDR3 has 20 amino acids. In germline, CDR1 is MDHEN, CDR2 SYDVKM. The DNA of the CDR3 is TGTGCCAGCAGTACGCGGACAGGGGCGATGGTTTATCCTGATAATTCACCCCTCCACTTT. It yields the protein CASSTRTGAMVYPDNSPLHF.

The chain joins TRBV7-9 to TRBJ1-1, with 9 bases lining up with TRBD1. The CDR3 is 16 amino acids. The germline gives CDR1 SEHNR, CDR2 FQNEAQ (reference sequence). V trimming: 3 bases; J trimming: 4 bases; junction bases outside the gene matches: 9. CDR3 nucleotide sequence: TGTGCCAGCAGCTTTGGGACAGGGTTGTCGGGCACTGAAGCTTTCTTT. This sequence encodes CASSFGTGLSGTEAFF.

To note about this clone: An end of the junction differs from the germline gene, which may be a read error. The rearrangement links TRBV3-1 (or the pseudogene TRBV3-2) to TRBJ1-4; 8 bases are a match to TRBD1. The CDR3 is 16 amino acids. Germline-derived CDR1 and CDR2 are LGHDT and YNNKEL (reference sequence). Here the CDR3 DNA reads TGTGCCAGCAGATCTGTCGGACAGGGCCACATGGAAAAACTGCTTTTT. It yields the protein CASRSVGQGHMEKLLF.

The rearrangement links TRBV6-5 to TRBJ2-7; TRBD1 agrees at 8 bases. Losses at the gene ends were 5 bases for V and 5 bases for J; bases not matched to a gene: 5. This CDR3 has 13 residues. Per germline, CDR1 MNHEY and CDR2 SVGAGI. The chain's CDR3 is CASSTRTGNEQYF. CDR3 DNA: TGTGCCAGCAGTACCCGGACAGGGAACGAGCAGTACTTC.

The chain employs TRBV10-3 and TRBJ2-7; 7 bases are shared with TRBD1. The germline CDR1 and CDR2 sequences are ENHRY and SYGVKD. V gave up 5 bases and J gave up 4 bases; unmatched junction bases: 8. The length of the CDR3 is 14 residues. CDR3 amino acids: CAISRGTAYYEQYF. CDR3 bases: TGTGCCATCAGTAGAGGGACAGCTTATTACGAGCAGTACTTC.